This entry is about one T cell receptor beta chain. This sample stems from a study of blood T cell repertoires in COVID-19. Study information: Researchers got acute and convalescent COVID-19 samples from the United States, Italy and Spain. T cells, B-cell-depleted T cells, or PBMCs supplied cDNA or gDNA.

Original handling: Amplification with reference gene primers provided the estimates of nucleated cell counts. Libraries were prepared by immunoSEQ multiplex PCR; TCRdb keeps only in-frame clonotypes and omits some of them. V, J and clone size reflect that table, while D and trimming were determined from the DNA. The sample has approximately 190,000 clones; around four fifths are singletons. The CDR3 extends over 16 amino acids. Germline assignment: CDR1 SGHKS and CDR2 YYEKEE (reference sequence). Losses at the gene ends were 0 bases for V and 4 bases for J; bases not matched to a gene: 7. The sequence was obtained from a human donor in a cohort sampled during active COVID-19. The genes are TRBV5-5 and TRBJ2-5, with 9 bases lining up with TRBD2. Sequencing input: peripheral blood. This CDR3 reads CASSLATRGGPETQYF. CDR3 DNA sequence: TGTGCCAGCAGCTTGGCGACGCGGGGGGGACCAGAGACCCAGTACTTC.